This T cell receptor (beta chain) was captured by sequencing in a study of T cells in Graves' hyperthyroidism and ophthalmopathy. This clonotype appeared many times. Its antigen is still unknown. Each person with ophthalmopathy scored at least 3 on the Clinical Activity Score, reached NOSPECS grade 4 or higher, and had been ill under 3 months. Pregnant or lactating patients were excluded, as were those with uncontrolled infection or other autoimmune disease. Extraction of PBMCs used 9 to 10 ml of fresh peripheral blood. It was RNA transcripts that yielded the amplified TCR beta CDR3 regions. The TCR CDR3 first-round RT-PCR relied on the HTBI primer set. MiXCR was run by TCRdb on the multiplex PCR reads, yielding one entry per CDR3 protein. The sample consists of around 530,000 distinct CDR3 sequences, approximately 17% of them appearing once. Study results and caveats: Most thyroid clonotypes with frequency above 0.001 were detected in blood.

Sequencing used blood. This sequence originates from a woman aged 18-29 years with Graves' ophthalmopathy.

The CDR3 bases are TGTGCCTGGAGTGTACTTCTAGCGGGAGCTCGCAATGAGCAGTTCTTC. Its protein is CAWSVLLAGARNEQFF. This chain uses TRBV30 with TRBJ2-1, with 10 bases identical to TRBD2. The V segment lost 0 bases and the J segment 6 bases; nucleotides outside the gene matches: 8. Germline V lookup: CDR1 GTSNPN, CDR2 SVGIG (reference sequence). This CDR3 region has 16 residues.